This T cell receptor beta chain is from a study of CD8 T cells in ankylosing spondylitis. Overall study results and limits: It was reported that disease-linked clones were significantly enriched in matched ankylosing spondylitis synovial fluid. One TCR beta motif, made up of eight highly homologous variants, appeared characteristic of ankylosing spondylitis blood.

Quantitative 5'-RACE with molecular barcodes produced the TCR beta libraries. TCRdb re-analysed the 5' RACE reads in MiXCR, keeping a single row per CDR3 protein. Among under 170,000 distinct CDR3 sequences listed, under 45% were seen once. Points on this clonotype: Its specificity is not known.

Trimming shortened V by 5 bases and J by 6 bases, and 5 bases separated the two germline ends. The CDR3 covers 11 residues. The sequence derives from a male donor with ankylosing spondylitis. The chain has TRBV12-3 or TRBV12-4 and TRBJ2-1, with D unresolved. The sequencing input was synovial fluid, either unsorted or a sorted T cell fraction (not recorded which). This chain's CDR3 is CASSNINEQFF. CDR3 coding DNA: TGTGCCAGCAGTAACATCAATGAGCAGTTCTTC.